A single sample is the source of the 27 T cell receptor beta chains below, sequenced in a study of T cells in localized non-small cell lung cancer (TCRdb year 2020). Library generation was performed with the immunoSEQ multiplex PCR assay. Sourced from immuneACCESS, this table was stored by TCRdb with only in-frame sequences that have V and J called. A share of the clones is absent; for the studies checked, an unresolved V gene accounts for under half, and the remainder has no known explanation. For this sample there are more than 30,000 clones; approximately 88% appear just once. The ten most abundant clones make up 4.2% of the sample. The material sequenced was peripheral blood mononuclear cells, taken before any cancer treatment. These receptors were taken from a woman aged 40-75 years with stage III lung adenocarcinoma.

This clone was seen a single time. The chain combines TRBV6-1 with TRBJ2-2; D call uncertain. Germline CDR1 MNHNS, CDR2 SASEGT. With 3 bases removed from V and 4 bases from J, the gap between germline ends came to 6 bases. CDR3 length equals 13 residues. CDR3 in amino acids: CASSDYFTGELFF. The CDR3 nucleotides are TGTGCCAGCAGTGACTACTTCACCGGGGAGCTGTTTTTT.

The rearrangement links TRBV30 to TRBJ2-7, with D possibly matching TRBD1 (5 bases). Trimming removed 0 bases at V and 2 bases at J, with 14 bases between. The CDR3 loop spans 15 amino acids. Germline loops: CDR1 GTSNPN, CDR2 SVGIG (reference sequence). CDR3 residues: CAWSVPRRRAYEQYF. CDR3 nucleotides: TGTGCCTGGAGTGTACCCCGACGCAGGGCCTACGAGCAGTACTTC. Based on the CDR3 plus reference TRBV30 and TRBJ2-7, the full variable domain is SQTIHQWPATLVQPVGSPLSLECTVEGTSNPNLYWYRQAAGRGLQLLFYSVGIGQISSEVPQNLSASRPQDRQFILSSKKLLLSDSGFYLCAWSVPRRRAYEQYFGPGTRLTVT.

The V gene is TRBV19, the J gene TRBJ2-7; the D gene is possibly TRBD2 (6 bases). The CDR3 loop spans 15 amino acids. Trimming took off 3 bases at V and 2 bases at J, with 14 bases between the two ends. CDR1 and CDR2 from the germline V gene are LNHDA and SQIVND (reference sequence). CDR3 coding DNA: TGTGCCAGTAGTATGATGGAGGGGCTGGCCTACGAGCAGTACTTC. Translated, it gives CASSMMEGLAYEQYF. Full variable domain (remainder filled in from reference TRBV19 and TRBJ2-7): DGGITQSPKYLFRKEGQNVTLSCEQNLNHDAMYWYRQDPGQGLRLIYYSQIVNDFQKGDIAEGYSVSREKKESFPLTVTSAQKNPTAFYLCASSMMEGLAYEQYFGPGTRLTVT.

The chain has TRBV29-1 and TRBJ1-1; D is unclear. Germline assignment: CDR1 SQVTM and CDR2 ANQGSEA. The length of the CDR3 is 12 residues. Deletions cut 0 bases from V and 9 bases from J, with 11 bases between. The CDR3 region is CSVEDSGIQAFF. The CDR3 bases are TGCAGCGTTGAAGATTCCGGGATACAAGCTTTCTTT. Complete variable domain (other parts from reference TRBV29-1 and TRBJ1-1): SAVISQKPSRDICQRGTSLTIQCQVDSQVTMMFWYRQQPGQSLTLIATANQGSEATYESGFVIDKFPISRPNLTFSTLTVSNMSPEDSSIYLCSVEDSGIQAFFGQGTRLTVV.

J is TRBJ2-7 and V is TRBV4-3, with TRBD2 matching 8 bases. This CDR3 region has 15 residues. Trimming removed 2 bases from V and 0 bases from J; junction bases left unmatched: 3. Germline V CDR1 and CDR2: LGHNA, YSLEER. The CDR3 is CASSQQAGVSYEQYF. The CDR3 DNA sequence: TGCGCCAGCAGCCAACAAGCGGGGGTCTCCTACGAGCAGTACTTC.

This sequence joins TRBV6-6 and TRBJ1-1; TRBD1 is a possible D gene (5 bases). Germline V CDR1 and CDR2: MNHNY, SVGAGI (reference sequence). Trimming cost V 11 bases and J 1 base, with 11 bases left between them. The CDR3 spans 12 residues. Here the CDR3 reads CASSGQNTEAFF. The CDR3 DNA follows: TGTGCCTCATCGGGGCAGAACACTGAAGCTTTCTTT.

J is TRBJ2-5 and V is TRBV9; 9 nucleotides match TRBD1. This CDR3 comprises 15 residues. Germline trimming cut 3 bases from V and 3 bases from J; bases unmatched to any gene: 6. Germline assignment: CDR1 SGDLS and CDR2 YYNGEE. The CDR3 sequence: CASSDRGRREETQYF. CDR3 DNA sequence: TGTGCCAGCAGCGACAGGGGGCGAAGAGAAGAGACCCAGTACTTC.

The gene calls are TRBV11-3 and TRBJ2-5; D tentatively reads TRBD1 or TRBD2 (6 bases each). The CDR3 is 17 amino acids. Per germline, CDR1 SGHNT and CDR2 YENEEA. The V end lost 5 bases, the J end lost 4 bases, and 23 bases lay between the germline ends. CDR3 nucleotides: TGTGCCAGCAGCCAGACCAGGGGACTGATGCAAGGAGAGACCCAGTACTTC. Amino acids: CASSQTRGLMQGETQYF.

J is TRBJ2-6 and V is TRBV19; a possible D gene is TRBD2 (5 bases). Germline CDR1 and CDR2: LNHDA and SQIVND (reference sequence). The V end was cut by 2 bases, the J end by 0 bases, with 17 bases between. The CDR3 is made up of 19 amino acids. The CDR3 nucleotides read TGTGCCAGTAGTATATGGGAAACTAGTCTTTACTCTGGGGCCAACGTCCTGACTTTC. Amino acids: CASSIWETSLYSGANVLTF.

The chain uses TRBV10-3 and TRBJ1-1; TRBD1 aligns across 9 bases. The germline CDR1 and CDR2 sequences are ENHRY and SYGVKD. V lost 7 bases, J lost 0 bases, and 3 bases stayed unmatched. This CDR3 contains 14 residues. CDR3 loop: CAITTGGLNTEAFF. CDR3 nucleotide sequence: TGTGCCATCACGACAGGGGGATTGAACACTGAAGCTTTCTTT.

This chain's CDR3 is CASSITSGQPYEQYF. CDR3 nucleotides: TGTGCCAGTAGTATTACTTCGGGACAGCCCTACGAGCAGTACTTC. The chain couples TRBV19 to TRBJ2-7, with 7 positions matching TRBD1. Losses at the gene ends were 3 bases for V and 2 bases for J; bases not matched to a gene: 7. CDR1 and CDR2 from the germline V gene are LNHDA and SQIVND (reference sequence). This CDR3 comprises 15 residues.

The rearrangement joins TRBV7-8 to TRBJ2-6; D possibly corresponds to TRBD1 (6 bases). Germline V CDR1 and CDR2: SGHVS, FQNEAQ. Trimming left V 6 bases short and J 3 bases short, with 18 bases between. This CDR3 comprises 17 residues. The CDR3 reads CASRGQGIWGGANVLTF. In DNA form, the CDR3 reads TGTGCCAGCAGAGGCCAGGGGATTTGGGGTGGGGCCAACGTCCTGACTTTC.

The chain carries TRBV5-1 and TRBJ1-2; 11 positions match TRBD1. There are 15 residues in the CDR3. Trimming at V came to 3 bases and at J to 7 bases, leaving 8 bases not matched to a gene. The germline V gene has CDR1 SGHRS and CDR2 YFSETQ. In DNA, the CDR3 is TGCGCCAGCAGCTCTGGGGGGACAGGGGGAAGTGGCTACACCTTC. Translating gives CASSSGGTGGSGYTF.

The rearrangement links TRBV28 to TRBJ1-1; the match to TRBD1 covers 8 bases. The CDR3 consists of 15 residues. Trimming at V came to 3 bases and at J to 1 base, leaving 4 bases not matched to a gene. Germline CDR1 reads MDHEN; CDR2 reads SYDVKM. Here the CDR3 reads CASSFLGTGNTEAFF. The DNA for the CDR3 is TGTGCCAGCAGTTTCCTCGGGACAGGGAACACTGAAGCTTTCTTT.

This CDR3 reads CASSVVNRDGYTF. For the CDR3, the DNA is TGTGCCAGCAGCGTAGTCAACAGGGACGGCTACACCTTC. The rearrangement links TRBV9 to TRBJ1-2; D is possibly TRBD1 (6 bases). The CDR3 spans 13 residues. Germline V gene data show CDR1 as SGDLS and CDR2 as YYNGEE. Trimming left V 0 bases short and J 8 bases short, with 11 bases between.

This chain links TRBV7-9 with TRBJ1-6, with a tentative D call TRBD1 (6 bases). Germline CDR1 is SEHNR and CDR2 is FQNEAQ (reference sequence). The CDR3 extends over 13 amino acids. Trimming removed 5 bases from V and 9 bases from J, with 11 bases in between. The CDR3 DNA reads TGTGCCAGCAGCGTAACAGGGACTTCACCCCTCCACTTT. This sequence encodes CASSVTGTSPLHF. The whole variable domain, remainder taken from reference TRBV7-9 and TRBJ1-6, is DTGVSQNPRHKITKRGQNVTFRCDPISEHNRLYWYRQTLGQGPEFLTYFQNEAQLEKSRLLSDRFSAERPKGSFSTLEIQRTEQGDSAMYLCASSVTGTSPLHFGNGTRLTVT.

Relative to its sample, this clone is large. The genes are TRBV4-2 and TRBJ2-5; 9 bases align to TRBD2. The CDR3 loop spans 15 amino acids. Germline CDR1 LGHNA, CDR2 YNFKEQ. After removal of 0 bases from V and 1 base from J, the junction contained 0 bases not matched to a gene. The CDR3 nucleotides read TGTGCCAGCAGCCAAGAGCGGGGGGGCCAAGAGACCCAGTACTTC. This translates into CASSQERGGQETQYF.

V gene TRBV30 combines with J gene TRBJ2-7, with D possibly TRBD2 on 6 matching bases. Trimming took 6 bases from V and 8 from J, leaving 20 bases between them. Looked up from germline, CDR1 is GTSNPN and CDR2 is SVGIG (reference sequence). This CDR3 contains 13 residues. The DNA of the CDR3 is TGTGCCTGTACCCTGCTGGGAGGAGGCCAGCAGTACTTC. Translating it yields CACTLLGGGQQYF.

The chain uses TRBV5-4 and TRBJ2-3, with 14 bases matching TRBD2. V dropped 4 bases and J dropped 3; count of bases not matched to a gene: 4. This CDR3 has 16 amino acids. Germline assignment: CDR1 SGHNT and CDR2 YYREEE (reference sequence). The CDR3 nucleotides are TGTGCCAGCAGCAAGACTAGCGGGGGGGCTACAGATACGCAGTATTTT. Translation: CASSKTSGGATDTQYF.

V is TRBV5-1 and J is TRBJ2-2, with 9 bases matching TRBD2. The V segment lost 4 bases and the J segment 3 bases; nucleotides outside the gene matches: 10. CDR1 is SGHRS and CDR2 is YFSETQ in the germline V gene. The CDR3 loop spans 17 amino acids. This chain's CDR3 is CASSKGGGAKDTGELFF. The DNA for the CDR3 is TGCGCCAGCAGCAAAGGCGGGGGGGCCAAGGACACCGGGGAGCTGTTTTTT.

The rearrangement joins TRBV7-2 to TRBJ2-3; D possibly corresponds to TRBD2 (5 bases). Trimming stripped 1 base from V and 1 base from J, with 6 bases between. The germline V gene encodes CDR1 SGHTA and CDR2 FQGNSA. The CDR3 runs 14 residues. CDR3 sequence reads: CASSLDSGTDTQYF. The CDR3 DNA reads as TGTGCCAGCAGCTTAGATAGCGGCACAGATACGCAGTATTTT.

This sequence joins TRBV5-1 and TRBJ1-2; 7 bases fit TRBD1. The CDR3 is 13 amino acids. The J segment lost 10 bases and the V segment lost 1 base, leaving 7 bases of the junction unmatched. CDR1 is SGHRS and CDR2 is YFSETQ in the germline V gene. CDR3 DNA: TGCGCCAGCAGCTTGCAGGGGGTACCCTACTACACCTTC. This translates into CASSLQGVPYYTF.

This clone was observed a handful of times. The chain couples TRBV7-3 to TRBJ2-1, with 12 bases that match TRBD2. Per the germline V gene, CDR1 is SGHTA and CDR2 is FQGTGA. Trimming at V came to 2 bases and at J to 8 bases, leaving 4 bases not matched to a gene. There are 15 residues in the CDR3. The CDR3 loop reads CASSLLLAGGDEQFF. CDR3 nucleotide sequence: TGTGCCAGCAGCTTATTACTAGCGGGAGGCGATGAGCAGTTCTTC.

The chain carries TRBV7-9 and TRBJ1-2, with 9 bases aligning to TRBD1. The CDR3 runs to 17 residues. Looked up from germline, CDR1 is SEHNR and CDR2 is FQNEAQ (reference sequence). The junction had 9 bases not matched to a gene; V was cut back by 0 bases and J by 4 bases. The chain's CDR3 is CASSLARDRAHSYGYTF. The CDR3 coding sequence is TGTGCCAGCAGCTTAGCGCGGGACAGGGCTCACTCCTATGGCTACACCTTC.

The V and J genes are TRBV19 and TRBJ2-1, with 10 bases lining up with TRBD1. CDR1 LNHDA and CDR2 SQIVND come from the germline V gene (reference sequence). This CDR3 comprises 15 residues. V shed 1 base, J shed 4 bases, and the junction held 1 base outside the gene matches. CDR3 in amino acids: CASSIGQGAYNEQFF. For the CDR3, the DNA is TGTGCCAGTAGTATAGGACAGGGGGCTTACAATGAGCAGTTCTTC.

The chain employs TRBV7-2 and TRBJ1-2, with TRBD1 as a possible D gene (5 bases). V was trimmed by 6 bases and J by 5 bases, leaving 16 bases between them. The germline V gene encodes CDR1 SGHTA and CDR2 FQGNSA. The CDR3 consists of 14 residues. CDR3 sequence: CASSPPTEGYGYTF. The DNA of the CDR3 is TGTGCCAGCAGTCCTCCGACAGAGGGGTATGGCTACACCTTC.

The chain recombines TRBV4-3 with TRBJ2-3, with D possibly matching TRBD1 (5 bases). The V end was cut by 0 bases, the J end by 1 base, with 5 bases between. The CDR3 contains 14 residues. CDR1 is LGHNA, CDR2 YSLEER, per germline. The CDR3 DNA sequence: TGCGCCAGCAGCCAAGAACAGGGCACAGATACGCAGTATTTT. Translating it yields CASSQEQGTDTQYF.